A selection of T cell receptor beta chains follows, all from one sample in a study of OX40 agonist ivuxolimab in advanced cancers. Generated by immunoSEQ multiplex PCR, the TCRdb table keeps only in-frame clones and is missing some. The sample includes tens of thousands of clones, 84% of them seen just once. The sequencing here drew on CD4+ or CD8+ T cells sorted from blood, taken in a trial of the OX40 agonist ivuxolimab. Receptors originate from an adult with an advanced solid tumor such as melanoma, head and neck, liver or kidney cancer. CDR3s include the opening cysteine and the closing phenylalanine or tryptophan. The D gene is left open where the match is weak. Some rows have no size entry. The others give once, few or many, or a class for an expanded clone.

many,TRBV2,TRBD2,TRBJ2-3,CASSLAGVAVDTQYF,TGTGCCAGCAGTTTAGCGGGAGTAGCAGTTGATACGCAGTATTTT
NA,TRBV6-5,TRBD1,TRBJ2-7,CASSYSDRASYEQYF,TGTGCCAGCAGTTACTCTGACAGGGCCTCCTACGAGCAGTACTTC
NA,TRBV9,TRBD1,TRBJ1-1,CASSDGQGSNTEAFF,TGTGCCAGCAGCGACGGACAGGGATCGAACACTGAAGCTTTCTTT
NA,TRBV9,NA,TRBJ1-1,CASSEGLINTEAFF,TGTGCCAGCAGTGAAGGTTTAATTAACACTGAAGCTTTCTTT
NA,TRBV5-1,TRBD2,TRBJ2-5,CASSLAVGGSGETQYF,TGCGCCAGCAGCTTGGCCGTCGGGGGGTCTGGGGAGACCCAGTACTTC
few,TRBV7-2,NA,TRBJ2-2,CASSLQGGDTGELFF,TGTGCCAGCAGCTTACAGGGGGGAGACACCGGGGAGCTGTTTTTT
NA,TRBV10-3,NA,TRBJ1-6,CAISESGEPYNSPLHF,TGTGCCATCAGTGAGTCAGGGGAACCCTATAATTCACCCCTCCACTTT
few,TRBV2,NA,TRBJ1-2,CASSANNYGYTF,TGTGCCAGCAGTGCGAATAACTATGGCTACACCTTC
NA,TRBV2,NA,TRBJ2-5,CASSVRETQYF,TGTGCCAGCAGTGTTCGAGAGACCCAGTACTTC
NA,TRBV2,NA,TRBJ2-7,CASSSFYEQYF,TGTGCCAGCAGTTCCTTCTACGAGCAGTACTTC
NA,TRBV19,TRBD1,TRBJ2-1,CASSIGQGQATESSYNEQFF,TGTGCCAGTAGTATTGGTCAGGGACAGGCAACGGAGAGCTCCTACAATGAGCAGTTCTTC
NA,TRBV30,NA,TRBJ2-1,CAWCPFQSYSYNEQFF,TGTGCCTGGTGCCCCTTTCAGAGCTACTCCTACAATGAGCAGTTCTTC
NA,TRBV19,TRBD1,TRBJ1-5,CASSITRDSSNQPQHF,TGTGCCAGTAGTATAACCCGGGACAGTAGCAATCAGCCCCAGCATTTT
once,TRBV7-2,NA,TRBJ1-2,CASSESSFRSVDYGYTF,TGTGCCAGCAGTGAATCTTCGTTTCGGAGCGTCGACTATGGCTACACCTTC
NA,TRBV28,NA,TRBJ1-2,CASSLRLGFGYTF,TGTGCCAGCAGTTTACGGTTAGGGTTTGGCTACACCTTC
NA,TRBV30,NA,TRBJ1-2,CAWSGFGPYTRGYTF,TGTGCCTGGAGTGGTTTCGGGCCCTACACACGAGGCTACACCTTC
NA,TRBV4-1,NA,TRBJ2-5,CASSPGQSQETQYF,TGCGCCAGCAGTCCCGGACAGTCCCAAGAGACCCAGTACTTC
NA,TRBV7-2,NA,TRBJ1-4,CASSLTTTNEKLFF,TGTGCCAGCAGCTTAACAACAACTAATGAAAAACTGTTTTTT
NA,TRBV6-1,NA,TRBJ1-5,CASSEVTPGTQPQHF,TGTGCCAGCAGTGAAGTTACCCCCGGCACTCAGCCCCAGCATTTT
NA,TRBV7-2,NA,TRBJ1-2,CASSLVRTAHDGYTF,TGTGCCAGCAGCTTAGTGCGGACGGCTCACGATGGCTACACCTTC
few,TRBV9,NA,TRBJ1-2,CASSFDGNYGYTF,TGTGCCAGCAGCTTCGACGGTAACTATGGCTACACCTTC
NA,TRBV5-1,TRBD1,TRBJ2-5,CASSLIGQGGETQYF,TGCGCCAGCAGCTTGATAGGACAGGGTGGAGAGACCCAGTACTTC
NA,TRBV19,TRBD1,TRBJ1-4,CASSMAGQPVKEKLFF,TGTGCCAGTAGTATGGCGGGACAGCCAGTAAAAGAAAAACTGTTTTTT
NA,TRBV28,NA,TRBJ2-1,CASIFVRGSNEQFF,TGTGCCAGCATCTTCGTTCGAGGGAGCAATGAGCAGTTCTTC
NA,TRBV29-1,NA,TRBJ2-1,CSVDPGNEQFF,TGCAGCGTTGACCCTGGCAATGAGCAGTTCTTC
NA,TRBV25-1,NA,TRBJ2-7,CASSARDGTYEQYF,TGTGCCAGCAGTGCTCGGGACGGCACCTACGAGCAGTACTTC
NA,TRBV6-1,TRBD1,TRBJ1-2,CASSEAGTGNYGYTF,TGTGCCAGCAGTGAAGCCGGGACAGGGAACTATGGCTACACCTTC
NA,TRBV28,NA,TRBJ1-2,CASSSRTDGYTF,TGTGCCAGCAGTTCCCGCACGGATGGCTACACCTTC
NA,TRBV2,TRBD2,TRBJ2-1,CASGGTSVYNEQFF,TGTGCCAGCGGGGGGACTAGCGTCTACAATGAGCAGTTCTTC
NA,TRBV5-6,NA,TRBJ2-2,CASSLSGELFF,TGTGCCAGCAGCTTATCCGGGGAGCTGTTTTTT
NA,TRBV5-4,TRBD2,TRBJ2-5,CATPPGLAIPQYF,TGTGCCACCCCTCCGGGACTAGCGATCCCCCAGTACTTC
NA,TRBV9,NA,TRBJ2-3,CASSVGAVRVSTDTQYF,TGTGCCAGCAGCGTCGGGGCGGTTCGAGTGAGCACAGATACGCAGTATTTT
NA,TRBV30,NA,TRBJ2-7,CAWSSSHRAEQYF,TGTGCCTGGAGTTCCTCGCACAGGGCCGAGCAGTACTTC
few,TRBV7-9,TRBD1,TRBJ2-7,CASSRDRDITYEQYF,TGTGCCAGCAGCCGCGACAGGGACATAACCTACGAGCAGTACTTC
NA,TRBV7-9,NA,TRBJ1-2,CASSLDQWGYTF,TGTGCCAGCAGCTTAGATCAGTGGGGCTACACCTTC
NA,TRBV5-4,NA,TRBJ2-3,CASSASSDTQYF,TGTGCCAGCAGCGCTAGCTCAGATACGCAGTATTTT
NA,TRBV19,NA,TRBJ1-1,CASSIPLSGQKSEAFF,TGTGCCAGTAGTATTCCGTTGTCCGGACAGAAATCTGAAGCTTTCTTT
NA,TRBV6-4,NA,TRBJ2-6,CASSGDLDSSGANVLTF,TGTGCCAGCAGTGGGGACCTTGACTCTTCTGGGGCCAACGTCCTGACTTTC
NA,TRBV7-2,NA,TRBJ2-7,CASSPGLLPYEQYF,TGTGCCAGCAGCCCGGGACTTTTGCCCTACGAGCAGTACTTC
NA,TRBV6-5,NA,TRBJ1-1,CASSPIGHTNTEAFF,TGTGCCAGCAGTCCCATCGGACACACGAACACTGAAGCTTTCTTT
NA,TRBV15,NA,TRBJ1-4,CATSRDTWTPLFF,TGTGCCACCAGCAGAGATACGTGGACACCCTTGTTTTTT